The 5 T cell receptor beta chains listed next were all sequenced from one sample in a study of T-cell memory formation after mild COVID-19. TCRdb reprocessed the 5' RACE reads via MiXCR and lists one record per CDR3 protein. The sample has around 300,000 distinct CDR3 sequences; approximately 13% are singletons. Specimen: PBMCs or a T cell subset sorted from them (not recorded which). These receptors were taken from a young man who had mild COVID-19 (a few samples of this study predate the infection). Cell type and time point are not known.

The V and J genes are TRBV7-9 and TRBJ2-2; the D gene is possibly TRBD1 (7 bases). This CDR3 region has 16 residues. V dropped 8 bases and J dropped 6 bases, with 22 bases sitting between them. Germline lookup yields CDR1 SEHNR and CDR2 FQNEAQ (reference sequence). In DNA form, the CDR3 reads TGTGCCAGCGGACTACAGGGGTTAGGAGGTCCCGGGGAGCTGTTTTTT. This translates into CASGLQGLGGPGELFF.

This clonotype was seen a few times. The chain joins TRBV20-1 to TRBJ1-1, with D possibly being TRBD1 (6 bases). The CDR3 sequence is 13 residues long. Trimming stripped 7 bases from V and 5 bases from J, with 17 bases between. Germline V lookup: CDR1 DFQATT, CDR2 SNEGSKA (reference sequence). CDR3 bases: TGCAGTGTCTCACAGGGTTCGTTAACTGAAGCTTTCTTT. Translated: CSVSQGSLTEAFF.

The chain joins TRBV4-1 to TRBJ1-6; 8 bases are shared with TRBD1. The ends lost 0 bases at V and 9 bases at J; junction bases unmatched: 13. CDR1 and CDR2 (germline): MGHRA, YSYEKL. The CDR3 is made up of 18 amino acids. The CDR3 reads CASSQDKAWQGAFSPLHF. CDR3 nucleotide sequence: TGCGCCAGCAGCCAAGATAAGGCATGGCAGGGGGCATTTTCACCCCTCCACTTT.

This clonotype was counted only a few times. The chain has TRBV9 and TRBJ2-3; the D is unclear. The CDR3 has 13 amino acids. The germline V gene has CDR1 SGDLS and CDR2 YYNGEE. V lost 0 bases to trimming and J lost 2 bases, with 4 bases between them. The DNA for the CDR3 is TGTGCCAGCAGCGTAGCTCACACAGATACGCAGTATTTT. Translating gives CASSVAHTDTQYF.

This clonotype was detected a few times. The chain recombines TRBV6-2 or TRBV6-3 with TRBJ1-1, with no clear D. V lost 2 bases and J 8 bases, leaving 12 bases between the germline ends. The germline gives CDR1 MNHEY, CDR2 SVGEGT. The CDR3 loop spans 13 amino acids. CDR3 region: CASSYGNSREAFF. CDR3 bases: TGTGCCAGCAGTTACGGGAACAGTCGCGAAGCTTTCTTT.